This is a list of T cell receptor beta chains from one sample in a study of vaccination and CD4 T cells after COVID-19. TCRdb recomputed calls from the PCR reads with MiXCR, one row per CDR3 protein. The sample has approximately 4,600 distinct CDR3 sequences; about 50% are singletons. These receptors have no known antigen. Sequencing was done on a sample of CD4+ T cells from blood, cultured in vitro. The receptors come from a human donor in good health. Each CDR3 is given with its conserved first and last residue. A D gene is named only where the DNA matches it firmly. Only part of the rows carry a size: once, few, many, or a class if the clone is expanded.

D	J	size	V	CDR3	DNA
NA	TRBJ1-6	NA	TRBV20-1	CSARLSVSSYNSPLHF	TGCAGTGCACGTTTAAGCGTAAGCTCCTATAATTCACCCCTCCACTTT
NA	TRBJ1-2	NA	TRBV12-3/TRBV12-4	CASSSRKGPRRGYTF	TGTGCCAGCAGCTCCCGGAAGGGGCCTCGGAGGGGCTACACCTTC
NA	TRBJ1-1	NA	TRBV20-1	CSASPQGWNTEAFF	TGCAGTGCTAGTCCACAGGGTTGGAACACTGAAGCTTTCTTT
NA	TRBJ1-1	few	TRBV7-9	CASSLAGQGNTEAFF	TGTGCCAGCAGCTTAGCGGGGCAGGGGAACACTGAAGCTTTCTTT
TRBD1	TRBJ2-5	NA	TRBV11-3	CASSLGGGASETQYF	TGTGCCAGCAGCTTAGGAGGGGGCGCGTCAGAGACCCAGTACTTC
TRBD2	TRBJ2-5	NA	TRBV27	CASTALAGGRGTQYF	TGTGCCAGCACGGCGCTAGCGGGAGGTCGAGGGACCCAGTACTTC
TRBD2	TRBJ2-2	once	TRBV7-2	CASSLVLAGTGELFF	TGTGCCAGCAGCTTAGTCCTAGCGGGAACCGGGGAGCTGTTTTTT
TRBD1	TRBJ2-7	NA	TRBV20-1	CSADPGQGPYEQYF	TGCAGTGCTGATCCGGGACAGGGGCCCTACGAGCAGTACTTC
TRBD1	TRBJ2-7	NA	TRBV7-2	CASSLGFGTGPPYEQYF	TGTGCCAGCAGCTTAGGATTTGGGACAGGGCCCCCCTACGAGCAGTACTTC
NA	TRBJ1-1	NA	TRBV6-4	CASTRDTEAFF	TGTGCCAGCACCCGGGACACTGAAGCTTTCTTT